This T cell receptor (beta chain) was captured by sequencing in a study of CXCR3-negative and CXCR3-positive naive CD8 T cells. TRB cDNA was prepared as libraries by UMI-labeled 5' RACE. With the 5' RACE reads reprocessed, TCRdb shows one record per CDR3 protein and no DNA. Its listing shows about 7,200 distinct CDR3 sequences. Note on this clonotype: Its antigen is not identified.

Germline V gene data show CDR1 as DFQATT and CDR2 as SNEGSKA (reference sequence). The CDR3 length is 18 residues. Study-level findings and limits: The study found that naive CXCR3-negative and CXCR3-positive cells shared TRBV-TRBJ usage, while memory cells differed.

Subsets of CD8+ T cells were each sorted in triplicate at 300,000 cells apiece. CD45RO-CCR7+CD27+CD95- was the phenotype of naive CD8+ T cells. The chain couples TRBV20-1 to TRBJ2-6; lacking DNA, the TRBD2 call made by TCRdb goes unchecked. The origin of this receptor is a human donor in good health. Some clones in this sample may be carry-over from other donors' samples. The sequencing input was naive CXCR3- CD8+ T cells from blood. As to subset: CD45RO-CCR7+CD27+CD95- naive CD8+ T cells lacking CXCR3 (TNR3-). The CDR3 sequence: CSARGDRDFSSGANVLTF.